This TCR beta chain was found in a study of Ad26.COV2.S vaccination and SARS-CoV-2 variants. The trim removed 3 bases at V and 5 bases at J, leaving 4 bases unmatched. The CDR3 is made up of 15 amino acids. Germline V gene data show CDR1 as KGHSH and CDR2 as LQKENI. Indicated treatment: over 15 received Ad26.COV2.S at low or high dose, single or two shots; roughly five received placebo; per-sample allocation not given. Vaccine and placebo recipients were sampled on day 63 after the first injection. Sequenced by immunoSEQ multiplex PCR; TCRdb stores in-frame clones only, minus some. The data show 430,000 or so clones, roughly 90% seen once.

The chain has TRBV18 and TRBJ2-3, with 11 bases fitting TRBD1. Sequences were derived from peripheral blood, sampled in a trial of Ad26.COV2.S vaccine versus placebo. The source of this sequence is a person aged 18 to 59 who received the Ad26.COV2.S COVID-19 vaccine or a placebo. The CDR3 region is CASSPDRGLIDTQYF. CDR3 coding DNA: TGTGCCAGCTCACCGGACAGGGGGCTGATAGATACGCAGTATTTT.